The table lists the clone carrying this TCR beta chain with a count of one. As yet, its antigen is unknown. This specimen belongs to a study of cytomegalovirus exposure and HLA in healthy donors. Study-wide findings and caveats: CMV antigen specificity of a few CMV-associated chains was confirmed in vitro.

V trimming: 6 bases; J trimming: 6 bases; junction bases outside the gene matches: 10. The CDR3 has 15 residues. Germline loops: CDR1 SEHNR, CDR2 FQNEAQ (reference sequence). Repertoires were generated with immunoSEQ multiplex PCR, while TCRdb's copy carries only in-frame clones and drops some. This sample has under 75,000 clones, with 95% to 98% found just once. The clonotype comes from a woman aged 18 to 35 in good health and CMV-seropositive. The source material was PBMCs. V is TRBV7-9 and J is TRBJ1-4; 7 nucleotides agree with TRBD1. The CDR3 DNA reads as TGTGCCAGCAGTCCCCTTTACAGGGGCGATGAAAAACTGTTTTTT. Protein product: CASSPLYRGDEKLFF.